Only a few counts were recorded for the clone carrying this T cell receptor beta chain. The antigen remains unidentified. Trimming took 0 bases from V and 0 from J, leaving 6 bases between them. This CDR3 comprises 15 residues. Germline lookup yields CDR1 SGHRS and CDR2 YFSETQ. This specimen comes from a study of identical twins. Whole-study results and caveats: It was out-of-frame TCR alpha sharing in monozygotic twins that models underestimated. Conclusions relied on cross-sectional statistical analysis, not following the same donors.

TCRdb reanalysed the 5' RACE reads using MiXCR and keeps one entry per CDR3 protein. The data hold approximately 590,000 distinct CDR3 sequences, with around 9.6% observed a single time. All donors were healthy Caucasians. The same sample was also used in a study of yellow fever vaccine responses in identical twins.

Sequenced material: PBMCs. The TCR sequence derives from a woman under 30 in good health. V usage is TRBV5-1 and J usage is TRBJ2-2; no definite D call. The CDR3 sequence: CASSLAETNTGELFF. The CDR3 DNA reads TGCGCCAGCAGCTTGGCGGAAACGAACACCGGGGAGCTGTTTTTT.